This paragraph covers one TCR beta chain sequence. No antigen is known for it. The V end was cut by 3 bases, the J end by 1 base, with 6 bases between. The CDR3 is 13 amino acids. The V gene's germline CDR1 is SEHNR and CDR2 FQNEAQ (reference sequence). Per the original methods: Sequence data from immunoSEQ were junction-only and lacked quality scores; consequently, filtering differed. Sequencing was performed with immunoSEQ multiplex PCR; in TCRdb, only in-frame clones are kept and a portion is missing. Clone size and the V and J calls come from that table; the DNA yielded D and trimming. The sample lists hundreds of thousands of clones, 96% occurring once. These data are taken from a study of shared clonotypes between healthy human individuals. Study-level background: In total, the donors were two women and a few men aged 18 to 49. The study used three CD4 naive, three CD4 memory, two CD8 naive and one CD8 memory plate per donor. Notes on the study in general: Memory subsets generally showed smaller estimated richness than naive subsets did.

Sequenced material: naive CD4+ T cells sorted from blood. Subset of the sample: CD45RA+ positively selected. The chain carries TRBV7-9 and TRBJ1-2; D remains ambiguous. The clonotype comes from a woman aged 25 to 39 in good health. CDR3 nucleotides: TGTGCCAGCAGCTTCGATAGTAACTATGGCTACACCTTC. Translating gives CASSFDSNYGYTF. The whole variable domain, filled in from reference TRBV7-9 and TRBJ1-2, reads DTGVSQNPRHKITKRGQNVTFRCDPISEHNRLYWYRQTLGQGPEFLTYFQNEAQLEKSRLLSDRFSAERPKGSFSTLEIQRTEQGDSAMYLCASSFDSNYGYTFGSGTRLTVV.